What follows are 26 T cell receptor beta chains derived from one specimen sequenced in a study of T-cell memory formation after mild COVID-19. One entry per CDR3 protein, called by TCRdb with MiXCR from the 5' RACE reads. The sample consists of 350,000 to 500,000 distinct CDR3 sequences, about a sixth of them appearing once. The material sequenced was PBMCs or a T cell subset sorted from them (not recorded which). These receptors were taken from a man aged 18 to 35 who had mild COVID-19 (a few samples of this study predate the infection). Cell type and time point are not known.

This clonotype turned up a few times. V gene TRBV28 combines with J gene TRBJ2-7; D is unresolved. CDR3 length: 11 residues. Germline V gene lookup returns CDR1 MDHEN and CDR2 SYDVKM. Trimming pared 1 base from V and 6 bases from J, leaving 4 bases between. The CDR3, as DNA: TGTGCCAGCAGTTTATTGAGCGAGCAGTACGTC. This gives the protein CASSLLSEQYV.

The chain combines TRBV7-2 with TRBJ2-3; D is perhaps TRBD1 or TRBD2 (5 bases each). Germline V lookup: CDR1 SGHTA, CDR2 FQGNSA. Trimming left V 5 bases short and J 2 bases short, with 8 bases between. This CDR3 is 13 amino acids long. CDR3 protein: CASSQGPTDTQYF. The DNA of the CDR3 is TGTGCCAGCAGCCAGGGACCCACAGATACGCAGTATTTT.

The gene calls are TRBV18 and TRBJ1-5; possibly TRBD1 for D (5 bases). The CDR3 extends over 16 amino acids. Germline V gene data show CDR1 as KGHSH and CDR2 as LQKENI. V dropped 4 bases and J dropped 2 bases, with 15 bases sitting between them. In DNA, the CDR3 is TGTGCCAGCTCACTGATCGAAGACAGCCGCAATCAGCCCCAGCATTTT. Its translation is CASSLIEDSRNQPQHF. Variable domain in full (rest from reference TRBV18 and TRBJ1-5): NAGVMQNPRHLVRRRGQEARLRCSPMKGHSHVYWYRQLPEEGLKFMVYLQKENIIDESGMPKERFSAEFPKEGPSILRIQQVVRGDSAAYFCASSLIEDSRNQPQHFGDGTRLSIL.

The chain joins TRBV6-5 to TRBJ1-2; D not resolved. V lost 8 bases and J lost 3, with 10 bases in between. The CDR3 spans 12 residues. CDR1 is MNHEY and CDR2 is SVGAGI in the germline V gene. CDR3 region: CASSKADYGYTF. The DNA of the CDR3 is TGTGCCAGCTCAAAAGCAGACTATGGCTACACCTTC.

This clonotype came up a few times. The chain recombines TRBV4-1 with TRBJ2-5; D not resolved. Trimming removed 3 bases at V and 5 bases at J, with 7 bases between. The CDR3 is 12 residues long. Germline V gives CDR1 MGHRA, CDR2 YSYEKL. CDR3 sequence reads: CASSQLGETQYF. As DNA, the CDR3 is TGCGCCAGCAGCCAGCTCGGGGAGACCCAGTACTTC.

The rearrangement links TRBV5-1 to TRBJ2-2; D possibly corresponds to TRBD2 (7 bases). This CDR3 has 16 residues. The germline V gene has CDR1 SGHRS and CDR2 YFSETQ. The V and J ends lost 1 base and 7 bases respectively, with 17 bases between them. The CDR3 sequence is CASSLLGGPEVGELFF. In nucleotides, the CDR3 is TGCGCCAGCAGCTTGTTGGGGGGGCCGGAGGTCGGGGAGCTGTTTTTT. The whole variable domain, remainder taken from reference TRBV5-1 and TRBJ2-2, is KAGVTQTPRYLIKTRGQQVTLSCSPISGHRSVSWYQQTPGQGLQFLFEYFSETQRNKGNFPGRFSGRQFSNSRSEMNVSTLELGDSALYLCASSLLGGPEVGELFFGEGSRLTVL.

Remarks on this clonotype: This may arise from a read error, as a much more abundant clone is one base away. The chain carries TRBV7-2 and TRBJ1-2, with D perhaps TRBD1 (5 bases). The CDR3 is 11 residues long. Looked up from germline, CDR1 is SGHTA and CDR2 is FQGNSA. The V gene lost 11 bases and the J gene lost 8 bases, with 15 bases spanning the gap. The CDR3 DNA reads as TGTGCCGGACGACAGTGGGAGGGCTACACCTTC. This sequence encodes CAGRQWEGYTF.

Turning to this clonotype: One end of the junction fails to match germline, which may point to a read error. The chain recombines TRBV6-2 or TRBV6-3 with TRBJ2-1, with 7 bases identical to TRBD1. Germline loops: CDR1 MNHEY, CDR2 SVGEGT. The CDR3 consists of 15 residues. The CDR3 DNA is TGTGCCAGCAATTACAGGGGCGACGTCTACAATGAGCAGTTCTTC. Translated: CASNYRGDVYNEQFF.

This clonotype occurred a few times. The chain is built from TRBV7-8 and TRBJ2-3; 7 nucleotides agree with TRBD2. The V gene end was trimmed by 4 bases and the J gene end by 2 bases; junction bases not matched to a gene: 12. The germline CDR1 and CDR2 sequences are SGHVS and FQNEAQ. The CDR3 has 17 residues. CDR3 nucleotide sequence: TGTGCCAGCAGCTGGACCGGGGGGTCCCTATTCACAGATACGCAGTATTTT. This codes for CASSWTGGSLFTDTQYF.

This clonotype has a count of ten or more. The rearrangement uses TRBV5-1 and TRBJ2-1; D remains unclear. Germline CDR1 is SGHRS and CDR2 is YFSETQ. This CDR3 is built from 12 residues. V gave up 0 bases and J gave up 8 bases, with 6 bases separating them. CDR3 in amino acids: CASSLGIYEQFF. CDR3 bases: TGCGCCAGCAGCTTGGGGATCTATGAGCAGTTCTTC.

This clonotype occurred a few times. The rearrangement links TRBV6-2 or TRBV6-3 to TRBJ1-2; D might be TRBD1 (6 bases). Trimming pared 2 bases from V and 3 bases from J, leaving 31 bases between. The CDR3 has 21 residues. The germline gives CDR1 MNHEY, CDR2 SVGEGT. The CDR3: CASSYPAKVAPGARSDYGYTF. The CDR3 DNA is TGTGCCAGCAGTTACCCGGCCAAGGTGGCGCCAGGGGCGAGAAGTGACTATGGCTACACCTTC.

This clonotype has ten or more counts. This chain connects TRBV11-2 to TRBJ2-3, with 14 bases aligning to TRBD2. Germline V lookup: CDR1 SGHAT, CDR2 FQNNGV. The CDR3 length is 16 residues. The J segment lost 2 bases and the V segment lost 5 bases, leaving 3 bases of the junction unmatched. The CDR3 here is CASSQTSGGVTDTQYF. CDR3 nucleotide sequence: TGTGCCAGCAGCCAGACTAGCGGGGGGGTCACAGATACGCAGTATTTT.

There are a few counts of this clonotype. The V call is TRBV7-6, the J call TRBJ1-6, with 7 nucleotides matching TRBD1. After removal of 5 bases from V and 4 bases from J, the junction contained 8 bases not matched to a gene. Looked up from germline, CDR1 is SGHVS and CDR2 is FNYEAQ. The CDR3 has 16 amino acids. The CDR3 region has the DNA TGTGCCAGCAGCCTCGCCAGGGACAGTTATAATTCACCCCTCCACTTT. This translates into CASSLARDSYNSPLHF.

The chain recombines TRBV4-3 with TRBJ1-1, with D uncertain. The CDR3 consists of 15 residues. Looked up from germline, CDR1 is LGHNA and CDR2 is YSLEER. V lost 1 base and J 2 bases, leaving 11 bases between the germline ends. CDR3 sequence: CASSQVRTRNTEAFF. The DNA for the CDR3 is TGCGCCAGCAGCCAAGTCCGAACGAGAAACACTGAAGCTTTCTTT.

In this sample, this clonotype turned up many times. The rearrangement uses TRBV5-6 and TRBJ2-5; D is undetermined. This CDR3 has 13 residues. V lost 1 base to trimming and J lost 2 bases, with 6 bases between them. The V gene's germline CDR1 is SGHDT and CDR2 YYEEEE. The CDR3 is CASSLSPQETQYF. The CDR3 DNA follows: TGTGCCAGCAGCTTGTCGCCGCAAGAGACCCAGTACTTC. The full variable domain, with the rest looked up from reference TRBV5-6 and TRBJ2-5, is DAGVTQSPTHLIKTRGQQVTLRCSPKSGHDTVSWYQQALGQGPQFIFQYYEEEERQRGNFPDRFSGHQFPNYSSELNVNALLLGDSALYLCASSLSPQETQYFGPGTRLLVL.

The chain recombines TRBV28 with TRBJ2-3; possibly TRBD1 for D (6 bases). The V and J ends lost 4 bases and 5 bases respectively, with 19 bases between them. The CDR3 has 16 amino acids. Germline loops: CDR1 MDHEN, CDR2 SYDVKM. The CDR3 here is CASSSTGTRSGDTQYF. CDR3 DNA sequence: TGTGCCAGCAGTTCGACCGGGACAAGGTCTGGAGATACGCAGTATTTT.

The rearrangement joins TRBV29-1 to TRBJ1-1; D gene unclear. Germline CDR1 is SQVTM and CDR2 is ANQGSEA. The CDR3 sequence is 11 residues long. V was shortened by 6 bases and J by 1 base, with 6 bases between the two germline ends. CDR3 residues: CSVQTNTEAFF. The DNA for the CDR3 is TGCAGCGTCCAAACGAACACTGAAGCTTTCTTT.

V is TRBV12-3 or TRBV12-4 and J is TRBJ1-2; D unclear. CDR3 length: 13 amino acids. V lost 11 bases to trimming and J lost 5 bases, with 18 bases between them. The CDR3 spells CAETALNQYGYTF. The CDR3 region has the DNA TGTGCCGAGACCGCCCTTAACCAGTATGGCTACACCTTC.

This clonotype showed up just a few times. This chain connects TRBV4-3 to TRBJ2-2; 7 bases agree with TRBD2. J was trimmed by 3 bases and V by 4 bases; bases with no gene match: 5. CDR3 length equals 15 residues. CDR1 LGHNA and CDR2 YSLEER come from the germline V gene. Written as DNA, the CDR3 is TGCGCCAGCAGCCCCAGCCGGGGGGACACCGGGGAGCTGTTTTTT. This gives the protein CASSPSRGDTGELFF.

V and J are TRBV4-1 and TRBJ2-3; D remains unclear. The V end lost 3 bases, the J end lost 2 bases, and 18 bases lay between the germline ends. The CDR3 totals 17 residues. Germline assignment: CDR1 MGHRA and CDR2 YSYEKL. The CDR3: CASSQGTRLLYTDTQYF. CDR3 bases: TGCGCCAGCAGCCAGGGAACCCGACTTCTTTACACAGATACGCAGTATTTT.

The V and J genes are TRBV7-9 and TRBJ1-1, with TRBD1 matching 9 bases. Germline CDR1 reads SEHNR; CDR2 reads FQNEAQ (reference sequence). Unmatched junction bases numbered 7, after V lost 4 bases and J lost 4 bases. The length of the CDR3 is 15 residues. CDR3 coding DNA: TGTGCCAGCAGCTCCCCGGGACAGGGCGCCACTGAAGCTTTCTTT. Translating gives CASSSPGQGATEAFF.

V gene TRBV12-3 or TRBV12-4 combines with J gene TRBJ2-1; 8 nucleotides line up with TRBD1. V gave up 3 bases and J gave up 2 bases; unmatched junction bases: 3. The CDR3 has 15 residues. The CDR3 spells CASSFDRGPYNEQFF. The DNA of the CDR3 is TGTGCCAGCAGTTTCGACAGGGGCCCCTACAATGAGCAGTTCTTC.

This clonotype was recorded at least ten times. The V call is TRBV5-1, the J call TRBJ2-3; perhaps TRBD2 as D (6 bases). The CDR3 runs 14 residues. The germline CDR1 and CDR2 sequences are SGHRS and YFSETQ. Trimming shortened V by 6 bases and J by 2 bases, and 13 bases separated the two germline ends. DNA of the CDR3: TGCGCCAGCACCCTGCGGGGAACCACAGATACGCAGTATTTT. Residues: CASTLRGTTDTQYF.

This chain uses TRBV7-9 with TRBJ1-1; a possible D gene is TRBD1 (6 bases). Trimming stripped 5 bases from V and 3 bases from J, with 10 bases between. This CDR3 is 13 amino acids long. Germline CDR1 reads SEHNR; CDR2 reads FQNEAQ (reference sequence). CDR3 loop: CASSPKGDTEAFF. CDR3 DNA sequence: TGTGCCAGCAGCCCCAAGGGGGACACTGAAGCTTTCTTT.

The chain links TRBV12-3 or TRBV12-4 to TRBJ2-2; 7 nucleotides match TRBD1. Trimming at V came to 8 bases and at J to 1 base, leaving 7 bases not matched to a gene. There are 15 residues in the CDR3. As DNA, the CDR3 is TGTGCCAGCCGTCCGTGGACAGGGAACACCGGGGAGCTGTTTTTT. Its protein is CASRPWTGNTGELFF.

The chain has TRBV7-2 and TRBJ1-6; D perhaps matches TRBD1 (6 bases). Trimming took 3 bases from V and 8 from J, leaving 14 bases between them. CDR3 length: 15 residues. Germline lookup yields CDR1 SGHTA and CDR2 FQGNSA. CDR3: CASSLGALTDSPLHF. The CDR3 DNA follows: TGTGCCAGCAGCTTGGGGGCCCTCACGGATTCACCCCTCCACTTT.